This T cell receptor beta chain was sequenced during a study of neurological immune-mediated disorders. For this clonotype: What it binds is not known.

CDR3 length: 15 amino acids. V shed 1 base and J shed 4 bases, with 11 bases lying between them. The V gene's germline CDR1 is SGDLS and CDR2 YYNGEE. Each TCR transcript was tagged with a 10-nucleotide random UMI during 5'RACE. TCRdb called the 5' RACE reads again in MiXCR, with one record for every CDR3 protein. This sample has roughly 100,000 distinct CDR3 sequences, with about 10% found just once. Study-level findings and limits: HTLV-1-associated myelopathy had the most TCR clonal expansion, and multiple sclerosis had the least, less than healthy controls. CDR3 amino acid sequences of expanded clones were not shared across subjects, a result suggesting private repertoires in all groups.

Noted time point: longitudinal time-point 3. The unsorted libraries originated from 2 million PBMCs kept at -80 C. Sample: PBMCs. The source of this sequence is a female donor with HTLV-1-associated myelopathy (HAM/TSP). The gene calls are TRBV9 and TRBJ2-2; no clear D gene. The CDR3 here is CASSVQAEPTGELFF. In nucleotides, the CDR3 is TGTGCCAGCAGCGTACAGGCGGAACCCACCGGGGAGCTGTTTTTT. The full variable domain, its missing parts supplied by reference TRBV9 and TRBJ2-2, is DSGVTQTPKHLITATGQRVTLRCSPRSGDLSVYWYQQSLDQGLQFLIQYYNGEERAKGNILERFSAQQFPDLHSELNLSSLELGDSALYFCASSVQAEPTGELFFGEGSRLTVL.